This TCR beta chain was sequenced during a study of T cell responses to AZD1222 COVID-19 vaccine. Only in-frame clones appear in the TCRdb table, and some are missing; sequencing was by immunoSEQ multiplex PCR. The sample contains 150,000 to 200,000 clones, over 80% of which appear only once. Remarks on this clone: The antigen is not known.

Per the germline V gene, CDR1 is SGHTA and CDR2 is FQGNSA. Trimming removed 2 bases from V and 0 bases from J, with 9 bases in between. The CDR3 loop spans 15 amino acids. Study outcomes and limitations: Only 6 or 7 AZD1222 recipients tested seropositive at baseline. Females outnumbered males among donors, who were mostly white British; clonal diversity was possibly underestimated. Spike was spanned by vaccine-associated CD4 TCRs, which were dominant at 160-218 and 743-854.

The starting material was peripheral blood, obtained 28 days after the second dose of the MenACWY control vaccine. The sequence was collected from an adult who received the MenACWY meningococcal vaccine as a control. The V call is TRBV7-2, the J call TRBJ2-3, with D possibly being TRBD2 (6 bases). The CDR3 here is CASSLIAASTDTQYF. Here the CDR3 DNA reads TGTGCCAGCAGCTTAATAGCGGCTAGCACAGATACGCAGTATTTT.